One and the same sample provided the 13 T cell receptor beta chains below, sequenced in a study of T cells after yellow fever vaccination (dated by TCRdb to between 2017 and 2020). Libraries were prepared through 5' RACE. The sequencer listed for this sample is Illumina HiSeq 2500. TCRdb ran its own pipeline on the public reads, namely fastp trimming at Q25 and MiXCR clone calling, and kept in-frame beta chains. Identical CDR3 protein sequences are pooled into one entry, listed with their most common genes and DNA. This sample has roughly 150,000 distinct CDR3 sequences in its table, and 7.7% of those were observed once. 0.73% of the sample rests with the top ten. In the paper's terms, the treatment or condition label means: live attenuated yellow fever vaccine strain. The input for sequencing was CD4+ T cells sorted from PBMCs, taken 5 days after the yellow fever booster vaccination. The receptor set was obtained from a man between 25 and 39 years old who received the YFV17D yellow fever vaccine.

This clonotype was counted many times. The chain couples TRBV9 to TRBJ2-7; 7 nucleotides line up with TRBD1. The CDR3 is 15 amino acids. CDR1 is SGDLS and CDR2 is YYNGEE in the germline V gene. With 1 base clipped from V and 0 bases from J, the junction kept 4 bases outside the gene matches. CDR3 DNA sequence: TGTGCCAGCAGCGTAACGGGACAGAGCTCCTACGAGCAGTACTTC. This codes for CASSVTGQSSYEQYF. The whole variable domain, filled in from reference TRBV9 and TRBJ2-7, reads DSGVTQTPKHLITATGQRVTLRCSPRSGDLSVYWYQQSLDQGLQFLIQYYNGEERAKGNILERFSAQQFPDLHSELNLSSLELGDSALYFCASSVTGQSSYEQYFGPGTRLTVT.

This clonotype was observed many times. V and J are TRBV5-1 and TRBJ2-2; 9 bases fit TRBD1. The CDR3 contains 15 residues. Germline CDR1 reads SGHRS; CDR2 reads YFSETQ. After removal of 4 bases from V and 5 bases from J, the junction contained 6 bases not matched to a gene. For the CDR3, the DNA is TGCGCCAGCAGCACAGGGACAGGGAGAACCGGGGAGCTGTTTTTT. Its translation is CASSTGTGRTGELFF.

The chain has TRBV5-1 and TRBJ1-2; no definite D call. Germline lookup yields CDR1 SGHRS and CDR2 YFSETQ. V shed 5 bases and J shed 2 bases, with 10 bases lying between them. The CDR3 has 13 amino acids. The CDR3 region is CASRLLQNYGYTF. CDR3 DNA: TGCGCCAGCAGATTGTTACAGAACTATGGCTACACCTTC. Combining the CDR3 with reference TRBV5-1 and TRBJ1-2 gives the whole variable domain KAGVTQTPRYLIKTRGQQVTLSCSPISGHRSVSWYQQTPGQGLQFLFEYFSETQRNKGNFPGRFSGRQFSNSRSEMNVSTLELGDSALYLCASRLLQNYGYTFGSGTRLTVV.

The table lists this clonotype with many counts. The J gene is TRBJ2-5, the V gene TRBV5-6; D possibly corresponds to TRBD2 (6 bases). The V end was cut by 3 bases, the J end by 4 bases, with 13 bases between. CDR3 length: 14 residues. Germline V gene sequence: CDR1 SGHDT, CDR2 YYEEEE. The CDR3 loop reads CASSSGLNLETQYF. In DNA, the CDR3 is TGTGCCAGCAGCTCTGGACTAAACCTAGAGACCCAGTACTTC.

The table lists this clonotype with many counts. The rearrangement uses TRBV5-1 and TRBJ1-4, with D possibly TRBD1 on 6 matching bases. The germline V and J ends were trimmed by 2 bases and 8 bases, with 16 bases remaining between them. This CDR3 spans 15 amino acids. Germline V lookup: CDR1 SGHRS, CDR2 YFSETQ. The CDR3 DNA reads TGCGCCAGCAGCTTTACACAGGGTTCTTCCGAAAAACTGTTTTTT. As protein: CASSFTQGSSEKLFF. The complete variable domain, with remaining parts taken from reference TRBV5-1 and TRBJ1-4, reads KAGVTQTPRYLIKTRGQQVTLSCSPISGHRSVSWYQQTPGQGLQFLFEYFSETQRNKGNFPGRFSGRQFSNSRSEMNVSTLELGDSALYLCASSFTQGSSEKLFFGSGTQLSVL.

The genes are TRBV21-1 and TRBJ1-2. TRBV21-1 is a pseudogene locus. This CDR3 has 15 residues. CDR3 region: CASSKSGAPNYGYTF. The DNA for the CDR3 is TGTGCCAGCAGCAAATCAGGTGCCCCTAACTATGGCTACACCTTC.

There are many counts of this clonotype. J is TRBJ2-2 and V is TRBV4-3; 11 nucleotides line up with TRBD2. This CDR3 is 18 amino acids long. Germline CDR1 LGHNA, CDR2 YSLEER. Trimming removed 4 bases from V and 1 base from J; junction bases left unmatched: 8. CDR3 sequence (DNA): TGCGCCAGCAGCCTACTGGCCGGGACTAGCGGGAACACCGGGGAGCTGTTTTTT. The encoded protein is CASSLLAGTSGNTGELFF.

In the case of this clonotype: At one end, the junction sequence differs from germline, possibly due to a read error. The chain uses TRBV20-1 and TRBJ2-2, with TRBD2 as a possible D gene (5 bases). The CDR3 contains 15 residues. The V gene's germline CDR1 is DFQATT and CDR2 SNEGSKA (reference sequence). The CDR3 reads CSASQAPGFTGELFF. CDR3 nucleotides: TGCAGCGCTAGCCAGGCACCGGGCTTCACCGGGGAGCTGTTTTTT.

As concerns this clonotype: A read error is possible here, since a much larger clone lies one base away. This chain links TRBV4-3 with TRBJ1-5; D unclear. The CDR3 runs to 14 residues. Germline V gene data show CDR1 as LGHNA and CDR2 as YSLEER. The V and J ends lost 4 bases and 4 bases respectively, with 11 bases between them. In nucleotides, the CDR3 is TGCGCCAGCAGCCTTGGGAGTACTAATCAGCCCCAGCATTTT. It is translated as CASSLGSTNQPQHF.

The CDR3 sequence is CASSWGGHLGTGELFF. The DNA of the CDR3 is TGTGCCAGCAGCTGGGGGGGCCACTTGGGGACCGGGGAGCTGTTTTTT. The chain combines TRBV7-2 with TRBJ2-2; a weak D match, TRBD2 (7 bases). The CDR3 totals 16 residues. Germline values: CDR1 SGHTA, CDR2 FQGNSA. V dropped 4 bases and J dropped 5 bases, with 17 bases sitting between them.

This clonotype was counted many times. The V and J genes are TRBV7-9 and TRBJ2-7; TRBD1 matches at 7 bases. The CDR3 contains 14 residues. Germline V gene sequence: CDR1 SEHNR, CDR2 FQNEAQ (reference sequence). V was pared by 5 bases and J by 3 bases, with 7 bases of the junction left unmatched. The CDR3 protein is CASSPGQRYYEQYF. DNA of the CDR3: TGTGCCAGCAGCCCGGGACAGAGATACTACGAGCAGTACTTC.

This clonotype was found many times. The V gene is TRBV7-9, the J gene TRBJ2-3; 9 nucleotides agree with TRBD1. V lost 4 bases to trimming and J lost 1 base; unmatched junction nucleotides: 6. Germline assignment: CDR1 SEHNR and CDR2 FQNEAQ (reference sequence). This CDR3 region has 16 residues. CDR3 DNA: TGTGCCAGCAGCTCCTCCACAGGGGGCGGCACAGATACGCAGTATTTT. It specifies CASSSSTGGGTDTQYF. The complete variable domain, with remaining parts taken from reference TRBV7-9 and TRBJ2-3, reads DTGVSQNPRHKITKRGQNVTFRCDPISEHNRLYWYRQTLGQGPEFLTYFQNEAQLEKSRLLSDRFSAERPKGSFSTLEIQRTEQGDSAMYLCASSSSTGGGTDTQYFGPGTRLTVL.

This clonotype has just a few counts. The chain employs TRBV3-1 and TRBJ2-1; D is unresolved. Germline V gene lookup returns CDR1 LGHDT and CDR2 YNNKEL (reference sequence). The V and J ends lost 1 base and 7 bases respectively, with 8 bases between them. CDR3 size: 13 residues. CDR3 sequence (DNA): TGTGCCAGCAGCCAAGCTGTCGCTAATGAGCAGTTCTTC. Translated: CASSQAVANEQFF.